This TCR beta chain derives from a study of PD-L1 blockade in urothelial cancer. Study in general: Patients had been given 0 to 3 earlier chemotherapy regimens.

Described time point: pretreatment peripheral blood. Patients had locally advanced or metastatic urothelial carcinoma. What went into each PCR as a spike was synthetic TCR analog templates. Libraries were prepared by immunoSEQ multiplex PCR; TCRdb keeps only in-frame clonotypes and omits some of them. Here the sample spans around 45,000 clones, 80% being singletons. This clone was recorded once. V gave up 0 bases and J gave up 5 bases, with 17 bases separating them. The CDR3 sequence is 15 residues long. Germline loops: CDR1 GTSNPN, CDR2 SVGIG (reference sequence). This chain links TRBV30 with TRBJ2-7; tentative D call: TRBD2 (5 bases). Source: PBMCs, taken around atezolizumab (anti-PD-L1) treatment. The sequence came from a man in his 60s with urothelial cancer. The CDR3 DNA reads TGTGCCTGGAGTGTAATGGGGAGCTTTGGCCACGAGCAGTACTTC. Protein: CAWSVMGSFGHEQYF.